This T cell receptor beta chain comes out of a study of post-analysis software for immune sequencing data. Background on the study: The study covered relapsing-remitting, secondary progressive and progressive-relapsing courses of multiple sclerosis. Study observations and caveats: Normalized Chao1 diversity was significantly reduced in patients versus controls. Five TRBV segments (TRBV5-6, TRBV5-1 and TRBV20-1 among them) occurred more frequently in patients than in controls.

The TCR beta cDNA libraries carried unique molecular identifiers. Between about 0.85 and 10 million T cells gave rise to around 500,000 cDNA molecules. TCRdb re-called the PCR reads with MiXCR, one entry per CDR3 protein. The table shows 750,000 to 950,000 distinct CDR3 sequences, with under 70% occurring only once. V lost 0 bases and J 0 bases, leaving 9 bases between the germline ends. This CDR3 contains 15 residues. Germline-derived CDR1 and CDR2 are SGHVS and FNYEAQ. About this clonotype itself: Its specificity is not known.

This TCR was sampled from a girl between 5 and 17 years old with multiple sclerosis. This rearrangement joins TRBV7-6 to TRBJ2-7; tentative D call: TRBD1 (6 bases). Sequencing input: blood. In nucleotides, the CDR3 is TGTGCCAGCAGCTTAGCCCAGGGGTTCTCCTACGAGCAGTACTTC. Amino acids: CASSLAQGFSYEQYF.